This is a list of T cell receptor beta chains from one sample in a study of cytomegalovirus exposure and HLA in healthy donors. The repertoire was sequenced with immunoSEQ multiplex PCR; TCRdb's copy has only in-frame clones and lacks some. The repertoire holds about 150,000 clones, with around 75% as singletons. Sequencing input: PBMCs. These receptors all stem from a man aged 25-45 years in good health and CMV-seropositive. CDR3s include the opening cysteine and the closing phenylalanine or tryptophan. The order of the fields is CDR3 protein, CDR3 DNA, clone size, J gene, D gene, V gene. A D gene is named only where the DNA matches it firmly. The listing skips clone size in some rows; elsewhere it reads once, few, many or a size class.

CDR3aa: CASSLKADGYTF
CDR3nt: TGTGCCAGCAGCTTAAAGGCGGATGGCTACACCTTC
abundance: NA
j_gene: TRBJ1-2
d_gene: NA
v_gene: TRBV7-8

CDR3aa: CASSSNSNSNQPQHF
CDR3nt: TGTGCCAGCAGTTCCAACAGCAATAGCAATCAGCCCCAGCATTTT
abundance: NA
j_gene: TRBJ1-5
d_gene: NA
v_gene: TRBV6-5

CDR3aa: CASGTSGNTIYF
CDR3nt: TGTGCCAGCGGGACTTCTGGAAACACCATATATTTT
abundance: NA
j_gene: TRBJ1-3
d_gene: NA
v_gene: TRBV27

CDR3aa: CASSRDRGKEKLFF
CDR3nt: TGTGCCAGCAGTAGGGACAGGGGGAAGGAAAAACTGTTTTTT
abundance: NA
j_gene: TRBJ1-4
d_gene: TRBD1
v_gene: TRBV6-1

CDR3aa: CAIREGAPSYEQYF
CDR3nt: TGTGCCATCAGGGAAGGGGCCCCCTCCTACGAGCAGTACTTC
abundance: NA
j_gene: TRBJ2-7
d_gene: NA
v_gene: TRBV10-3

CDR3aa: CASSPEGGGGSTDTQYF
CDR3nt: TGTGCCAGCAGCCCGGAAGGAGGGGGGGGGAGCACAGATACGCAGTATTTT
abundance: NA
j_gene: TRBJ2-3
d_gene: NA
v_gene: TRBV7-9

CDR3aa: CASSPGDRGTEAFF
CDR3nt: TGTGCCAGCTCACCAGGGGACAGGGGAACTGAAGCTTTCTTT
abundance: NA
j_gene: TRBJ1-1
d_gene: TRBD1
v_gene: TRBV18

CDR3aa: CAISGGLAGGETQYF
CDR3nt: TGTGCCATCAGTGGGGGACTAGCGGGGGGAGAGACCCAGTACTTC
abundance: NA
j_gene: TRBJ2-5
d_gene: TRBD2
v_gene: TRBV10-3

CDR3aa: CATGPGQTYEQYF
CDR3nt: TGTGCCACCGGACCGGGACAGACCTACGAGCAGTACTTC
abundance: few
j_gene: TRBJ2-7
d_gene: TRBD1
v_gene: TRBV28

CDR3aa: CASSEFLRGQGNYGYTF
CDR3nt: TGTGCCAGCAGTGAATTTTTACGGGGACAGGGGAACTATGGCTACACCTTC
abundance: NA
j_gene: TRBJ1-2
d_gene: TRBD1
v_gene: TRBV25-1

CDR3aa: CASSQVGQGPPNTEAFF
CDR3nt: TGCGCCAGCAGCCAGGTAGGACAGGGCCCCCCGAACACTGAAGCTTTCTTT
abundance: NA
j_gene: TRBJ1-1
d_gene: TRBD1
v_gene: TRBV4-3

CDR3aa: CASRLEDRGLNQPQHF
CDR3nt: TGTGCAAGTCGCCTAGAAGACAGGGGGCTAAATCAGCCCCAGCATTTT
abundance: NA
j_gene: TRBJ1-5
d_gene: NA
v_gene: TRBV12-2

CDR3aa: CASSTADTAYNEQFF
CDR3nt: TGTGCCAGCAGCACGGCGGACACAGCCTACAATGAGCAGTTCTTC
abundance: NA
j_gene: TRBJ2-1
d_gene: NA
v_gene: TRBV9

CDR3aa: CASSLGPVYEQYF
CDR3nt: TGTGCCAGCAGCTTAGGTCCCGTCTACGAGCAGTACTTC
abundance: NA
j_gene: TRBJ2-7
d_gene: NA
v_gene: TRBV11-2

CDR3aa: CASSLRGRETQYF
CDR3nt: TGTGCCAGCAGCTTAAGGGGCAGAGAGACCCAGTACTTC
abundance: NA
j_gene: TRBJ2-5
d_gene: NA
v_gene: TRBV13

CDR3aa: CASSKRGQGNQPQHF
CDR3nt: TGTGCCAGCAGTAAACGCGGACAGGGCAATCAGCCCCAGCATTTT
abundance: NA
j_gene: TRBJ1-5
d_gene: TRBD1
v_gene: TRBV6-5

CDR3aa: CASSLRGGTGLSYEQYF
CDR3nt: TGTGCCAGCAGCTTAAGGGGGGGGACAGGTCTTTCCTACGAGCAGTACTTC
abundance: NA
j_gene: TRBJ2-7
d_gene: NA
v_gene: TRBV7-9

CDR3aa: CASCQGTDTQYF
CDR3nt: TGTGCCAGCTGTCAGGGGACAGATACGCAGTATTTT
abundance: few
j_gene: TRBJ2-3
d_gene: NA
v_gene: TRBV2

CDR3aa: CTSSRGTSGQNEQFF
CDR3nt: TGCACCAGCAGCCGGGGGACTAGCGGGCAGAATGAGCAGTTCTTC
abundance: NA
j_gene: TRBJ2-1
d_gene: NA
v_gene: TRBV1

CDR3aa: CASEDRAGQPQHF
CDR3nt: TGTGCCAGTGAGGACAGGGCAGGTCAGCCCCAGCATTTT
abundance: many
j_gene: TRBJ1-5
d_gene: TRBD1
v_gene: TRBV19

CDR3aa: CAWGQGAIYGYTF
CDR3nt: TGTGCCTGGGGACAGGGGGCGATCTATGGCTACACCTTC
abundance: few
j_gene: TRBJ1-2
d_gene: TRBD1
v_gene: TRBV30

CDR3aa: CASSADRPRGNQPQHF
CDR3nt: TGTGCCAGCAGTGCCGACAGGCCGCGGGGCAATCAGCCCCAGCATTTT
abundance: once
j_gene: TRBJ1-5
d_gene: NA
v_gene: TRBV6-1

CDR3aa: CASYDNQETQYF
CDR3nt: TGTGCCAGCTATGACAACCAAGAGACCCAGTACTTC
abundance: NA
j_gene: TRBJ2-5
d_gene: NA
v_gene: TRBV2

CDR3aa: CAWRGGGSNQPQHF
CDR3nt: TGTGCCTGGAGAGGGGGGGGTAGCAATCAGCCCCAGCATTTT
abundance: NA
j_gene: TRBJ1-5
d_gene: NA
v_gene: TRBV30

CDR3aa: CASSVPSGTTYNEQFF
CDR3nt: TGTGCCAGCAGCGTACCATCCGGGACTACCTACAATGAGCAGTTCTTC
abundance: NA
j_gene: TRBJ2-1
d_gene: TRBD2
v_gene: TRBV9

CDR3aa: CASSEDRVGYTF
CDR3nt: TGTGCCAGCAGTGAAGACAGGGTAGGCTACACCTTC
abundance: once
j_gene: TRBJ1-2
d_gene: NA
v_gene: TRBV2

CDR3aa: CASSFGFEKLFF
CDR3nt: TGCGCCAGCAGCTTCGGTTTTGAAAAACTGTTTTTT
abundance: once
j_gene: TRBJ1-4
d_gene: NA
v_gene: TRBV5-1

CDR3aa: CASSDPFLQGSYEQYF
CDR3nt: TGTGCCAGCAGTGACCCCTTCCTCCAGGGGTCCTACGAGCAGTACTTC
abundance: NA
j_gene: TRBJ2-7
d_gene: NA
v_gene: TRBV6-1

CDR3aa: CASSPQKFGTVNTEAFF
CDR3nt: TGTGCCAGCTCACCACAAAAATTCGGGACAGTTAACACTGAAGCTTTCTTT
abundance: NA
j_gene: TRBJ1-1
d_gene: TRBD1
v_gene: TRBV18

CDR3aa: CASSLPQDGAGYNEQFF
CDR3nt: TGCGCCAGCAGCTTGCCACAGGATGGAGCGGGGTACAATGAGCAGTTCTTC
abundance: NA
j_gene: TRBJ2-1
d_gene: TRBD2
v_gene: TRBV5-1

CDR3aa: CASSQEGDFYNEQFF
CDR3nt: TGTGCCAGCAGCCAAGAAGGAGACTTTTACAATGAGCAGTTCTTC
abundance: NA
j_gene: TRBJ2-1
d_gene: NA
v_gene: TRBV4-2

CDR3aa: CATSRDQSLTGVNQPQHF
CDR3nt: TGTGCCACCAGCAGAGATCAATCCCTGACAGGGGTGAATCAGCCCCAGCATTTT
abundance: NA
j_gene: TRBJ1-5
d_gene: TRBD1
v_gene: TRBV15

CDR3aa: CASSLIGDTQYF
CDR3nt: TGTGCCAGCAGCCTAATCGGAGATACGCAGTATTTT
abundance: once
j_gene: TRBJ2-3
d_gene: NA
v_gene: TRBV7-6

CDR3aa: CASSFGGEETQYF
CDR3nt: TGCGCCAGCAGCTTCGGGGGAGAAGAGACCCAGTACTTC
abundance: NA
j_gene: TRBJ2-5
d_gene: NA
v_gene: TRBV5-1

CDR3aa: CASSSDRGREQYF
CDR3nt: TGTGCCAGCAGCTCAGACAGGGGGAGGGAGCAGTACTTC
abundance: NA
j_gene: TRBJ2-7
d_gene: TRBD1
v_gene: TRBV11-2

CDR3aa: CASTNQELNMKTEAFF
CDR3nt: TGTGCCAGCACCAATCAGGAACTTAATATGAAGACTGAAGCTTTCTTT
abundance: NA
j_gene: TRBJ1-1
d_gene: NA
v_gene: TRBV2

CDR3aa: CACGGPPHGTGELFF
CDR3nt: TGTGCCTGTGGAGGTCCCCCCCACGGGACCGGGGAGCTGTTTTTT
abundance: NA
j_gene: TRBJ2-2
d_gene: NA
v_gene: TRBV19

CDR3aa: CASSSSGTGRQPQHF
CDR3nt: TGTGCCAGCAGTTCCTCCGGGACAGGGAGACAGCCCCAGCATTTT
abundance: NA
j_gene: TRBJ1-5
d_gene: TRBD1
v_gene: TRBV27

CDR3aa: CASSTGQVYEQYF
CDR3nt: TGTGCCAGCAGCACTGGACAAGTTTACGAGCAGTACTTC
abundance: NA
j_gene: TRBJ2-7
d_gene: NA
v_gene: TRBV7-9

CDR3aa: CASSQPGTETYEQYF
CDR3nt: TGTGCCAGCAGCCAACCCGGGACAGAGACCTACGAGCAGTACTTC
abundance: NA
j_gene: TRBJ2-7
d_gene: TRBD1
v_gene: TRBV7-2

CDR3aa: CASSRTGIVNTEAFF
CDR3nt: TGTGCCAGCAGCCGGACAGGGATAGTGAACACTGAAGCTTTCTTT
abundance: NA
j_gene: TRBJ1-1
d_gene: TRBD1
v_gene: TRBV6-5

CDR3aa: CASSEGLAGELFF
CDR3nt: TGTGCCAGCAGCGAAGGACTAGCCGGGGAGCTGTTTTTT
abundance: NA
j_gene: TRBJ2-2
d_gene: TRBD2
v_gene: TRBV14

CDR3aa: CAYHRGRPQHF
CDR3nt: TGTGCCTACCACAGGGGCAGGCCCCAGCATTTT
abundance: NA
j_gene: TRBJ1-5
d_gene: NA
v_gene: TRBV21-1

CDR3aa: CSELDGQGASNEQFF
CDR3nt: TGCAGCGAGTTGGATGGACAGGGGGCGAGTAATGAGCAGTTCTTC
abundance: NA
j_gene: TRBJ2-1
d_gene: TRBD1
v_gene: TRBV29-1

CDR3aa: CASSQPGTGGVEQFF
CDR3nt: TGCGCCAGCAGCCAACCCGGGACAGGGGGCGTTGAGCAGTTCTTC
abundance: NA
j_gene: TRBJ2-1
d_gene: TRBD1
v_gene: TRBV4-1

CDR3aa: CASSYSEGGEQYF
CDR3nt: TGTGCCAGCAGTTACTCGGAGGGAGGCGAGCAGTACTTC
abundance: NA
j_gene: TRBJ2-7
d_gene: NA
v_gene: TRBV6-5

CDR3aa: CASKTGDGYTF
CDR3nt: TGTGCCAGCAAGACAGGGGATGGCTACACCTTC
abundance: NA
j_gene: TRBJ1-2
d_gene: TRBD1
v_gene: TRBV14

CDR3aa: CASSVQGGGYTF
CDR3nt: TGCGCCAGCAGCGTTCAGGGAGGGGGCTACACCTTC
abundance: NA
j_gene: TRBJ1-2
d_gene: NA
v_gene: TRBV5-1

CDR3aa: CASSREGASAYGYTF
CDR3nt: TGTGCCAGCAGCCGAGAGGGGGCCAGCGCGTATGGCTACACCTTC
abundance: NA
j_gene: TRBJ1-2
d_gene: TRBD1
v_gene: TRBV7-9